The 8 T cell receptor beta chains below were found in one sample sequenced in a study of Ad26.COV2.S vaccination and SARS-CoV-2 variants. Assay used: immunoSEQ multiplex PCR; TCRdb lists only in-frame clones, some missing. The sample shows 300,000 to 350,000 clones, around 89% of them seen only once. Treatment described: around 19 received Ad26.COV2.S at low or high dose, single or two shots; 5 received placebo; per-sample allocation not given. Following the first vaccine or placebo injection, samples were taken on day 63. The specimen was peripheral blood, collected in a trial of Ad26.COV2.S vaccine versus placebo. These receptors came from a person between 18 and 65 years old who received the Ad26.COV2.S COVID-19 vaccine or a placebo.

The CDR3 reads CASSYSYRVNYGYTF. DNA of the CDR3: TGTGCCAGCAGTTACTCCTACAGGGTAAACTATGGCTACACCTTC. The V gene is TRBV6-5, the J gene TRBJ1-2; tentatively, D is TRBD1 (6 bases). The germline V gene has CDR1 MNHEY and CDR2 SVGAGI. The germline V and J ends were trimmed by 0 bases and 2 bases, with 10 bases remaining between them. The CDR3 sequence is 15 residues long.

The rearrangement links TRBV19 to TRBJ1-1; D call uncertain. Germline V gene data show CDR1 as LNHDA and CDR2 as SQIVND (reference sequence). The length of the CDR3 is 15 residues. Trimming cost V 2 bases and J 0 bases, with 10 bases left between them. The CDR3 DNA is TGTGCCAGTAGTATAAGGCATCCCATGAACACTGAAGCTTTCTTT. Translating gives CASSIRHPMNTEAFF.

The chain employs TRBV4-1 and TRBJ1-2; unclear D gene. The CDR3 consists of 12 residues. Germline CDR1 and CDR2: MGHRA and YSYEKL. V shed 0 bases and J shed 7 bases, with 6 bases lying between them. The CDR3 DNA sequence: TGCGCCAGCAGCCAAGAAGGGATTGGCTACACCTTC. It translates to CASSQEGIGYTF.

The gene calls are TRBV6-5 and TRBJ1-5, with D unresolved. The CDR3 totals 15 residues. Deletions cut 5 bases from V and 4 bases from J, with 15 bases between. Germline V gives CDR1 MNHEY, CDR2 SVGAGI. CDR3 protein: CASSTGPSMNQPQHF. The CDR3 coding sequence is TGTGCCAGCAGTACGGGCCCCTCTATGAATCAGCCCCAGCATTTT.

The chain recombines TRBV7-9 with TRBJ2-7, with 11 nucleotides matching TRBD1. The CDR3 covers 14 residues. Germline V gene lookup returns CDR1 SEHNR and CDR2 FQNEAQ (reference sequence). J gave up 6 bases and V 5 bases, and 6 bases lay outside the gene matches. The CDR3 here is CASSHRDRGGEQYF. CDR3 coding DNA: TGTGCCAGCAGCCATCGGGACAGGGGGGGCGAGCAGTACTTC.

This clone was seen once. The chain recombines TRBV3-1 (or the pseudogene TRBV3-2) with TRBJ2-7, with 9 positions matching TRBD1. Germline V CDR1 and CDR2: LGHDT, YNNKEL (reference sequence). The ends lost 6 bases at V and 0 bases at J; junction bases unmatched: 3. This CDR3 comprises 14 residues. CDR3 nucleotides: TGTGCCAGCAGTAAGGGACAGGGCTCCTACGAGCAGTACTTC. Amino acid sequence: CASSKGQGSYEQYF.

The chain uses TRBV11-2 and TRBJ2-5; D not resolved. Germline values: CDR1 SGHAT, CDR2 FQNNGV. Between the trimmed V and J ends, which lost 0 bases and 5 bases, there was a span of 16 bases. The CDR3 loop spans 16 amino acids. The CDR3 DNA reads as TGTGCCAGCAGCTTAGAGGGTCCCGACCGCCGTGAGACCCAGTACTTC. Amino acids: CASSLEGPDRRETQYF.

The chain links TRBV5-5 to TRBJ2-2; tentatively, D is TRBD2 (5 bases). Trimming took 3 bases from V and 8 from J, leaving 14 bases between them. CDR1 is SGHKS, CDR2 YYEKEE, per germline (reference sequence). CDR3 size: 14 residues. The CDR3 DNA follows: TGTGCCAGCAGCTCCCAGGAGGCGAAGGGGGAGCTGTTTTTT. Translated: CASSSQEAKGELFF.